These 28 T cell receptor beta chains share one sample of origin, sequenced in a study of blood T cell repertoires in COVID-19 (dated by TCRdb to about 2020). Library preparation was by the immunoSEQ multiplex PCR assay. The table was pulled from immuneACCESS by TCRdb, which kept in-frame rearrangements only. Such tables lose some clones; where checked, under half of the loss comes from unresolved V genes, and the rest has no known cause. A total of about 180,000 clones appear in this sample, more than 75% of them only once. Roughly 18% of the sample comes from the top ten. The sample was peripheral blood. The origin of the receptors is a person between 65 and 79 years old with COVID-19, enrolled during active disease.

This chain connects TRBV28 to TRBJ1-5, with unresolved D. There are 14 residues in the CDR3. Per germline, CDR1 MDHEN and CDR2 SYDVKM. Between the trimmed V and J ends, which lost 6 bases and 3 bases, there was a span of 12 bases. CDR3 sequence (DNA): TGTGCCAGCAGCACGATAAGCTACAATCAGCCCCAGCATTTT. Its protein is CASSTISYNQPQHF. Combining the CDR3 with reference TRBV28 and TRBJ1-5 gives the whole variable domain DVKVTQSSRYLVKRTGEKVFLECVQDMDHENMFWYRQDPGLGLRLIYFSYDVKMKEKGDIPEGYSVSREKKERFSLILESASTNQTSMYLCASSTISYNQPQHFGDGTRLSIL.

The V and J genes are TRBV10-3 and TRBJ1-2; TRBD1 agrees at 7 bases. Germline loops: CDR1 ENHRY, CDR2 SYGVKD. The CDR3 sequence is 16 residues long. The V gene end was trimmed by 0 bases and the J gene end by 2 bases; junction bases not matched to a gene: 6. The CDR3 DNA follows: TGTGCCATCAGTGAGTCGAAAGGGGGCGCCAACTATGGCTACACCTTC. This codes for CAISESKGGANYGYTF.

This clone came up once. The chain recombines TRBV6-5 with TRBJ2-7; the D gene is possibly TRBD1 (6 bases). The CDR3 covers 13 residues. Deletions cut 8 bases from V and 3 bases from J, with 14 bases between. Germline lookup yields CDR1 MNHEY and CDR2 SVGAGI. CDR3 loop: CASVHRVDYEQYF. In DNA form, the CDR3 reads TGTGCCAGCGTACACAGGGTTGACTACGAGCAGTACTTC.

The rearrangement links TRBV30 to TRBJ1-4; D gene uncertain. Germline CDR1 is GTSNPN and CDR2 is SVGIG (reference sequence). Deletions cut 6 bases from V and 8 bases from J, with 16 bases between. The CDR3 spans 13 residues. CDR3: CACEVQRDEKLFF. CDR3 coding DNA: TGTGCCTGTGAGGTGCAGCGAGACGAAAAACTGTTTTTT. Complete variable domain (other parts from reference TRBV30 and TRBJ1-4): SQTIHQWPATLVQPVGSPLSLECTVEGTSNPNLYWYRQAAGRGLQLLFYSVGIGQISSEVPQNLSASRPQDRQFILSSKKLLLSDSGFYLCACEVQRDEKLFFGSGTQLSVL.

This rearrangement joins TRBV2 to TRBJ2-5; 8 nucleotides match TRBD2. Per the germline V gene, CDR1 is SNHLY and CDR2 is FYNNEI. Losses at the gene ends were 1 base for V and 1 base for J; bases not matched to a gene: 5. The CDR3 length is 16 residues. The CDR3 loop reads CASSEGVAGPQETQYF. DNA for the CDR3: TGTGCCAGCAGTGAAGGAGTAGCGGGGCCCCAAGAGACCCAGTACTTC.

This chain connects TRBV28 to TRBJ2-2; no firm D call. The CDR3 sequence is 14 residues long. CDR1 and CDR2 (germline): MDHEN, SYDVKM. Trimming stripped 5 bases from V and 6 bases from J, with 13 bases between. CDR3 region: CASSPTEEPGELFF. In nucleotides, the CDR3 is TGTGCCAGCAGTCCCACTGAAGAGCCCGGGGAGCTGTTTTTT.

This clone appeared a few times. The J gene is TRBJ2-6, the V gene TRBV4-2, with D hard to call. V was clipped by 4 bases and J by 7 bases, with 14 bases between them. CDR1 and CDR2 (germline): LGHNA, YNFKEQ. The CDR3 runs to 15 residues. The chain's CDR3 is CASSRENAEANVLTF. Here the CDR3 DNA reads TGTGCCAGCAGCCGAGAAAACGCGGAAGCCAACGTCCTGACTTTC.

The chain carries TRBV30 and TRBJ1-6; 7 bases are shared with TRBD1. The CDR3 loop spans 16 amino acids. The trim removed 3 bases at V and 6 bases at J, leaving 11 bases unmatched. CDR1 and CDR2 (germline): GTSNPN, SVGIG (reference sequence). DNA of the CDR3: TGTGCCTGGAGCCGGGGGCAAGGGGGCTCTAATTCACCCCTCCACTTT. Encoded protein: CAWSRGQGGSNSPLHF.

The CDR3 DNA sequence: TGTGCCAGCAGCTCCCGCCTCGGGGTAAGTGAGACCCAGTACTTC. This sequence encodes CASSSRLGVSETQYF. The chain couples TRBV7-2 to TRBJ2-5, with D possibly being TRBD2 (5 bases). The V gene lost 4 bases and the J gene lost 5 bases, with 17 bases spanning the gap. Germline CDR1 and CDR2: SGHTA and FQGNSA. This CDR3 has 15 amino acids. Drawing the rest from reference TRBV7-2 and TRBJ2-5, the complete variable domain is GAGVSQSPSNKVTEKGKDVELRCDPISGHTALYWYRQSLGQGLEFLIYFQGNSAPDKSGLPSDRFSAERTGGSVSTLTIQRTQQEDSAVYLCASSSRLGVSETQYFGPGTRLLVL.

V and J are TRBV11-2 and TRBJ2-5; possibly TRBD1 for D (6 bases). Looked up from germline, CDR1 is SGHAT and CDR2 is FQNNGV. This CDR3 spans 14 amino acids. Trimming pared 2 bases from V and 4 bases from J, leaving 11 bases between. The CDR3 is CASSLLPGAETQYF. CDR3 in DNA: TGTGCCAGCAGCTTACTTCCAGGGGCAGAGACCCAGTACTTC.

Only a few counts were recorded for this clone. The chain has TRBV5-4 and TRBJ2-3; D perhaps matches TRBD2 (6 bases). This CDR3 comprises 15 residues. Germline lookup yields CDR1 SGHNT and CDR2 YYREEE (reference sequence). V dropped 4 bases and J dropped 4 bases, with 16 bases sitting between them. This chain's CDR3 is CASSGNLAYPDTQYF. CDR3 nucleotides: TGTGCCAGCAGCGGTAACCTAGCGTACCCAGATACGCAGTATTTT.

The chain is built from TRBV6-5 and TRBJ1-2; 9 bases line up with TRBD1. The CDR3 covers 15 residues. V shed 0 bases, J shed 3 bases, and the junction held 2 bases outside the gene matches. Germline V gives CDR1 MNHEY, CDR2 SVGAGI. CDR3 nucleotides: TGTGCCAGCAGTTACTCGTGGACAGGGGACTATGGCTACACCTTC. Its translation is CASSYSWTGDYGYTF.

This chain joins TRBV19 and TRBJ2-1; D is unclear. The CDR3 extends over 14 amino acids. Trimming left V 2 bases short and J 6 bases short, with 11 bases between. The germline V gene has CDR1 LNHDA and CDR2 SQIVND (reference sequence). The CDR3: CASSISRYINEQFF. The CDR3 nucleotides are TGTGCCAGTAGTATATCCCGATACATCAATGAGCAGTTCTTC. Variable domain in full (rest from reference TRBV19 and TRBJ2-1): DGGITQSPKYLFRKEGQNVTLSCEQNLNHDAMYWYRQDPGQGLRLIYYSQIVNDFQKGDIAEGYSVSREKKESFPLTVTSAQKNPTAFYLCASSISRYINEQFFGPGTRLTVL.

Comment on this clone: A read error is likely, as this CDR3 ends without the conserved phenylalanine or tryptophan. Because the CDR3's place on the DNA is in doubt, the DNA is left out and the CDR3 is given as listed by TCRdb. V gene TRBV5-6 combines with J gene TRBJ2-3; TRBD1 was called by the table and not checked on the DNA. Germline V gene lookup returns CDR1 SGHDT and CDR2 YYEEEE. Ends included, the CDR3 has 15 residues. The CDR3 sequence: CASSSTLRQGVPRVL.

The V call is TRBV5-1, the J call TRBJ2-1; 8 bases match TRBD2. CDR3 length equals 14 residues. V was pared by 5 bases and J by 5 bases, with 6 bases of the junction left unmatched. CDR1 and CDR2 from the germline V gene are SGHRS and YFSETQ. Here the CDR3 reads CASREFGGDNEQFF. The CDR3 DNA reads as TGCGCCAGCAGAGAGTTCGGGGGGGACAATGAGCAGTTCTTC.

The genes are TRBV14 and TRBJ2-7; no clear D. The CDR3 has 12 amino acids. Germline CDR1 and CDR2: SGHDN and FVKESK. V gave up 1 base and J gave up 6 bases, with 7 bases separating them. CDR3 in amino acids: CASSQVESEQYF. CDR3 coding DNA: TGTGCCAGCAGCCAAGTGGAGAGCGAGCAGTACTTC.

The CDR3 DNA follows: TGTGCCATCAGTGCTTTACCCGGGACTAGCGCAGATACGCAGTATTTT. This gives the protein CAISALPGTSADTQYF. This chain connects TRBV10-3 to TRBJ2-3, with 10 bases aligning to TRBD2. This CDR3 contains 16 residues. V lost 4 bases, J lost 4 bases, and 8 bases stayed unmatched. CDR1 and CDR2 from the germline V gene are ENHRY and SYGVKD.

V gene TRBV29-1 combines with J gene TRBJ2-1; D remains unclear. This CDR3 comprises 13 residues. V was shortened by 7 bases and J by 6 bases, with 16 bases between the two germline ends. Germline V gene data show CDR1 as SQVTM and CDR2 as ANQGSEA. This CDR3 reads CSGGTTMGNEQFF. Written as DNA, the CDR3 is TGCAGCGGTGGAACAACTATGGGCAATGAGCAGTTCTTC.

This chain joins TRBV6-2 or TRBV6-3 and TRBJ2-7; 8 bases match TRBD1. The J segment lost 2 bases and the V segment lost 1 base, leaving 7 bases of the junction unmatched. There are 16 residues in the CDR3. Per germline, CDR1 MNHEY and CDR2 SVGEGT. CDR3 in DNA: TGTGCCAGCAGTTACTATATTGGGACAGGTCCCTACGAGCAGTACTTC. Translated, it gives CASSYYIGTGPYEQYF.

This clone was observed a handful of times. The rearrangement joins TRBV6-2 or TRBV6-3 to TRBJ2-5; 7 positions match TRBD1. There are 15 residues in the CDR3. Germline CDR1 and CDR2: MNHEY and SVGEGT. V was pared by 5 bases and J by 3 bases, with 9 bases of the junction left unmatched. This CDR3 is CASSLLGQRKETQYF. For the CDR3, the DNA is TGTGCCAGCAGTCTACTGGGACAGCGGAAAGAGACCCAGTACTTC.

The CDR3 spells CASSPNTGASYGYTF. The CDR3 DNA is TGTGCCAGCTCACCCAACACAGGGGCGAGCTATGGCTACACCTTC. The chain uses TRBV18 and TRBJ1-2; 7 nucleotides line up with TRBD1. V was clipped by 3 bases and J by 4 bases; unmatched bases: 8. Looked up from germline, CDR1 is KGHSH and CDR2 is LQKENI. The length of the CDR3 is 15 residues. Filled out from reference TRBV18 and TRBJ1-2, the complete variable domain reads NAGVMQNPRHLVRRRGQEARLRCSPMKGHSHVYWYRQLPEEGLKFMVYLQKENIIDESGMPKERFSAEFPKEGPSILRIQQVVRGDSAAYFCASSPNTGASYGYTFGSGTRLTVV.

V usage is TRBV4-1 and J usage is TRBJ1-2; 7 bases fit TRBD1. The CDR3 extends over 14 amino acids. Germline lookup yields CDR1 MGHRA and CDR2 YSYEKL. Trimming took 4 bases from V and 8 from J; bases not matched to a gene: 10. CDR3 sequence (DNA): TGCGCCAGCAGCCCGCGGGACAGCCCCAGGGGCTACACCTTC. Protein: CASSPRDSPRGYTF.

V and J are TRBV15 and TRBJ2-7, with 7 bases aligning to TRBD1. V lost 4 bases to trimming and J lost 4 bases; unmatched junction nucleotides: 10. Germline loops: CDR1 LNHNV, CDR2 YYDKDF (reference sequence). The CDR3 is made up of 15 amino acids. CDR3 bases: TGTGCCACCAGCAAATCCGGGACAGTATTTTACGAGCAGTACTTC. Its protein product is CATSKSGTVFYEQYF.

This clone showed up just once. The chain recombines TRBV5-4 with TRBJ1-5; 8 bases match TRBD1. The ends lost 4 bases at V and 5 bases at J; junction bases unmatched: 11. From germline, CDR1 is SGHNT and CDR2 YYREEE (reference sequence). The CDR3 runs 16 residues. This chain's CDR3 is CASSNRPGTGDQPQHF. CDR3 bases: TGTGCCAGCAGCAACCGGCCCGGGACAGGCGATCAGCCCCAGCATTTT.

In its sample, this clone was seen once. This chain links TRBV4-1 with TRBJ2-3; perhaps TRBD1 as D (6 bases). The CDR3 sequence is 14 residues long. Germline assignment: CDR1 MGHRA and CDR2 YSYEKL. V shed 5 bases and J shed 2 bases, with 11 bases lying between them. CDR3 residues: CASSAYRVTDTQYF. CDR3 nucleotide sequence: TGCGCCAGCAGCGCCTACAGGGTCACAGATACGCAGTATTTT.

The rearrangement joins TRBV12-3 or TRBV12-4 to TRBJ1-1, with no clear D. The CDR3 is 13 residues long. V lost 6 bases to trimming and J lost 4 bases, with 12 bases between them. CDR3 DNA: TGTGCCAGCAGCATCATCGAGAGCACTGAAGCTTTCTTT. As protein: CASSIIESTEAFF.

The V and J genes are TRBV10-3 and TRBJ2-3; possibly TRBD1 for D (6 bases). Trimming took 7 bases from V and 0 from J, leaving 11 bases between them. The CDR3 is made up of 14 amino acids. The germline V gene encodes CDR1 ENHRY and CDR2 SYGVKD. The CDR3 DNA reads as TGTGCCATCAATTCGGGACACAGCACAGATACGCAGTATTTT. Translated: CAINSGHSTDTQYF.

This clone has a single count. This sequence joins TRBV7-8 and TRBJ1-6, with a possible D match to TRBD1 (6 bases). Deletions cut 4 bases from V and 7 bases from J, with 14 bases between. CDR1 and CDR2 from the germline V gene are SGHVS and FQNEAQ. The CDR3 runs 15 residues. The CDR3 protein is CASSSAGERNSPLHF. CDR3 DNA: TGTGCCAGCAGCTCCGCAGGGGAACGAAATTCACCCCTCCACTTT.